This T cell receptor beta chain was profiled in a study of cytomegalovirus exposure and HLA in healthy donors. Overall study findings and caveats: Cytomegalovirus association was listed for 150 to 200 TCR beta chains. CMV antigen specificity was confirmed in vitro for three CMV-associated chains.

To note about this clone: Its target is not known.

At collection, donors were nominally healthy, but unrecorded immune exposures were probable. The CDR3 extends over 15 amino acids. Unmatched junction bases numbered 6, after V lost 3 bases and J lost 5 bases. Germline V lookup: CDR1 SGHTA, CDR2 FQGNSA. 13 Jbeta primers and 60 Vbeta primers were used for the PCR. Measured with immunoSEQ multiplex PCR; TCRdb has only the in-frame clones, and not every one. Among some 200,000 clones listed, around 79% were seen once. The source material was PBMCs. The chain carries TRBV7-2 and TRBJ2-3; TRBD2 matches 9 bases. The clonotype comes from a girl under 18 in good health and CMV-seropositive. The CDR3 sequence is CASSFAGGPGDTQYF. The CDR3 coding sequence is TGTGCCAGCAGCTTCGCGGGGGGGCCAGGAGATACGCAGTATTTT.